A selection of T cell receptor beta chains follows, all from one sample in a study of cytomegalovirus exposure and HLA in healthy donors. The data were produced by immunoSEQ multiplex PCR, yet TCRdb's version contains in-frame clones alone and is incomplete. This table has roughly 190,000 clones, around 77% appearing once. What was sequenced was PBMCs. These receptors all come from a female donor in good health and CMV-seronegative. Both conserved end residues are part of each CDR3. Each record gives: V gene, clone size, J gene, D gene, CDR3 DNA, CDR3 protein. D genes are given only for firm matches. Clone size is shown for a subset of rows, as once, few, many or a class of expanded clone.

>TRBV2|-|TRBJ2-7|TRBD2
TGTGCCAGCAGGGAGACTAGCGGGAGAGGATCCGAGCAGTACTTC
CASRETSGRGSEQYF
>TRBV4-3|-|TRBJ1-4|TRBD1
TGCGCCAGCAGCCAAGGGACAGGGAGGGGCGAAAAACTGTTTTTT
CASSQGTGRGEKLFF
>TRBV7-3|-|TRBJ1-5|TRBD1
TGTGCCAGCAGCTTACAGGGGGCCGACAATCAGCCCCAGCATTTT
CASSLQGADNQPQHF
>TRBV15|-|TRBJ1-2|-
TGTGCCACCAGCAGAGATAAGGAGGGAACGGGCTACACCTTC
CATSRDKEGTGYTF
>TRBV4-1|-|TRBJ1-5|-
TGCGCCAGCAGCCAAGACCTCAATCAGCCCCAGCATTTT
CASSQDLNQPQHF
>TRBV19|-|TRBJ1-2|TRBD1
TGTGCCAGTAGTCCCGGGACAGAGATCTATGGCTACACCTTC
CASSPGTEIYGYTF
>TRBV7-3|-|TRBJ2-1|TRBD2
TGTGCCAGCAGCTTAACTAGCGGGGGGGCCTATGAGCAGTTCTTC
CASSLTSGGAYEQFF
>TRBV6-5|-|TRBJ2-1|-
TGTGCCAGCAGTTACTCCCCCCGGAATGAGCAGTTCTTC
CASSYSPRNEQFF
>TRBV4-3|-|TRBJ2-7|TRBD2
TGCGCCAGCAGCCAAGCCCTAGCGGGCTACGAGCAGTACTTC
CASSQALAGYEQYF
>TRBV5-1|few|TRBJ1-4|TRBD1
TGCGCCAGCAGCACCGGACAGGGACAAAAACTGTTTTTT
CASSTGQGQKLFF
>TRBV19|-|TRBJ1-1|TRBD1
TGTGCCAGTAGTATAGGGGGGGGGACAGGGGGTGAGACTGAAGCTTTCTTT
CASSIGGGTGGETEAFF
>TRBV6-5|-|TRBJ1-1|TRBD1
TGTGCCAGCAGCTTGGACAGGGGGCACACTGAAGCTTTCTTT
CASSLDRGHTEAFF
>TRBV18|-|TRBJ1-1|-
TGTGCCAGCTCACCGCGGCAAACAAACACTGAAGCTTTCTTT
CASSPRQTNTEAFF